The 29 T cell receptor beta chains listed next were all sequenced from one sample in a study of long-term antiretroviral therapy in people with HIV. The immunoSEQ assay was v3.0, run at survey level. Assay: immunoSEQ multiplex PCR; the TCRdb copy retains only in-frame clones and omits some. The repertoire holds approximately 18,000 clones, approximately 80% seen once, with around 11% in the top ten. The specimen was unsorted PBMCs, collected 0.2 years after starting antiretroviral therapy. The receptors derive from a woman in her thirties or forties with HIV.

The chain links TRBV9 to TRBJ1-4; D possibly corresponds to TRBD1 (5 bases). Trimming shortened V by 0 bases and J by 4 bases, and 13 bases separated the two germline ends. The CDR3 covers 16 residues. Germline CDR1 reads SGDLS; CDR2 reads YYNGEE. Here the CDR3 DNA reads TGTGCCAGCAGCGTAGCCCCTCAGGGTCTTAATGAAAAACTGTTTTTT. Translating it yields CASSVAPQGLNEKLFF.

This chain uses TRBV5-4 with TRBJ1-2; 10 bases align to TRBD1. Germline values: CDR1 SGHNT, CDR2 YYREEE (reference sequence). The CDR3 loop spans 15 amino acids. With V trimmed by 4 bases and J by 6 bases, 9 bases remained unmatched. As DNA, the CDR3 is TGTGCCAGCAGCGGGGGACAGGGGTTTTCGGATGGCTACACCTTC. This sequence encodes CASSGGQGFSDGYTF.

CDR3 protein: CASEYEAGNTIYF. The CDR3, as DNA: TGTGCCAGCGAATACGAGGCTGGAAACACCATATATTTT. The chain links TRBV4-2 to TRBJ1-3; no clear D gene. The CDR3 is 13 residues long. Germline CDR1 and CDR2: LGHNA and YNFKEQ. V shed 8 bases and J shed 2 bases, with 10 bases lying between them.

This rearrangement joins TRBV2 to TRBJ2-1; D unclear. The V end lost 5 bases, the J end lost 3 bases, and 11 bases lay between the germline ends. In germline, CDR1 is SNHLY, CDR2 FYNNEI. The CDR3 covers 14 residues. CDR3 sequence reads: CASSSRVFYNEQFF. Here the CDR3 DNA reads TGTGCCAGCAGTAGCCGGGTCTTCTACAATGAGCAGTTCTTC.

The rearrangement links TRBV4-2 to TRBJ2-2; the match to TRBD2 covers 7 bases. V gave up 1 base and J gave up 8 bases; unmatched junction bases: 10. This CDR3 spans 16 amino acids. Germline V gene lookup returns CDR1 LGHNA and CDR2 YNFKEQ. The CDR3 DNA follows: TGTGCCAGCAGCCAAGCAGTGAGCGGGGTTGGGGGGGAGCTGTTTTTT. Its translation is CASSQAVSGVGGELFF.

The chain recombines TRBV30 with TRBJ2-6; 8 bases line up with TRBD1. CDR1 and CDR2 from the germline V gene are GTSNPN and SVGIG (reference sequence). The CDR3 is 15 amino acids. V trimming: 2 bases; J trimming: 2 bases; junction bases outside the gene matches: 2. CDR3 sequence reads: CAWSPGGTGANVLTF. The CDR3 nucleotides read TGTGCCTGGAGTCCAGGGGGCACTGGGGCCAACGTCCTGACTTTC. Full variable domain (rest looked up from reference TRBV30 and TRBJ2-6): SQTIHQWPATLVQPVGSPLSLECTVEGTSNPNLYWYRQAAGRGLQLLFYSVGIGQISSEVPQNLSASRPQDRQFILSSKKLLLSDSGFYLCAWSPGGTGANVLTFGAGSRLTVL.

The chain combines TRBV7-2 with TRBJ1-3, with D possibly being TRBD1 (5 bases). The CDR3 is 16 amino acids. Between the trimmed V and J ends, which lost 4 bases and 0 bases, there was a span of 13 bases. In germline, CDR1 is SGHTA, CDR2 FQGNSA. The CDR3 here is CASSSQTAGSGNTIYF. Here the CDR3 DNA reads TGTGCCAGCAGCTCCCAGACAGCTGGCTCTGGAAACACCATATATTTT. The variable domain in full, completed from reference TRBV7-2 and TRBJ1-3, reads GAGVSQSPSNKVTEKGKDVELRCDPISGHTALYWYRQSLGQGLEFLIYFQGNSAPDKSGLPSDRFSAERTGGSVSTLTIQRTQQEDSAVYLCASSSQTAGSGNTIYFGEGSWLTVV.

As DNA, the CDR3 is TGTGCCTGGAGCTATGTCACGCGGGAAAATCAGCCCCAGCATTTT. It specifies CAWSYVTRENQPQHF. The chain carries TRBV30 and TRBJ1-5; D gene uncertain. V was trimmed by 3 bases and J by 4 bases, leaving 16 bases between them. CDR1 GTSNPN and CDR2 SVGIG come from the germline V gene (reference sequence). The CDR3 is made up of 15 amino acids.

The chain uses TRBV28 and TRBJ1-5; TRBD1 matches at 9 bases. CDR3 length equals 15 residues. V lost 2 bases and J lost 5; bases outside the gene matches: 4. Germline CDR1 is MDHEN and CDR2 is SYDVKM. The DNA of the CDR3 is TGTGCCAGCAGTTTAATCGGACAGGGGTATCAGCCCCAGCATTTT. Protein sequence: CASSLIGQGYQPQHF.

The V and J genes are TRBV2 and TRBJ2-1, with D possibly being TRBD1 or TRBD2 (5 bases each). The CDR3 spans 13 residues. V dropped 8 bases and J dropped 4 bases, with 12 bases sitting between them. Germline values: CDR1 SNHLY, CDR2 FYNNEI. The chain's CDR3 is CASLRDQYNEQFF. The DNA of the CDR3 is TGTGCCAGCCTCCGGGACCAATACAATGAGCAGTTCTTC. Full variable domain (rest looked up from reference TRBV2 and TRBJ2-1): EPEVTQTPSHQVTQMGQEVILRCVPISNHLYFYWYRQILGQKVEFLVSFYNNEISEKSEIFDDQFSVERPDGSNFTLKIRSTKLEDSAMYFCASLRDQYNEQFFGPGTRLTVL.

This sequence joins TRBV6-1 and TRBJ1-2; 8 bases fit TRBD1. CDR1 and CDR2 (germline): MNHNS, SASEGT. V was pared by 3 bases and J by 4 bases, with 7 bases of the junction left unmatched. The CDR3 consists of 15 residues. CDR3 amino acids: CASSEGQVEVYGYTF. The CDR3 DNA sequence: TGTGCCAGCAGTGAGGGACAGGTGGAGGTCTATGGCTACACCTTC.

The chain couples TRBV2 to TRBJ1-1, with D maybe TRBD1 (6 bases). The CDR3 sequence is 13 residues long. The V gene's germline CDR1 is SNHLY and CDR2 FYNNEI. Trimming took off 7 bases at V and 7 bases at J, with 16 bases between the two ends. In DNA form, the CDR3 reads TGTGCCAGCATCCTAAACAGGGAGAATGAAGCTTTCTTT. This sequence encodes CASILNRENEAFF.

This chain joins TRBV5-6 and TRBJ2-7; D gene ambiguous. V lost 2 bases and J lost 5, with 8 bases in between. The CDR3 loop spans 12 amino acids. CDR1 SGHDT and CDR2 YYEEEE come from the germline V gene. The chain's CDR3 is CASSFFGNEQYF. CDR3 nucleotides: TGTGCCAGCAGCTTCTTTGGGAACGAGCAGTACTTC.

The chain is built from TRBV7-6 and TRBJ2-2; 9 bases are shared with TRBD1. This CDR3 has 15 amino acids. CDR1 SGHVS and CDR2 FNYEAQ come from the germline V gene. V was clipped by 6 bases and J by 5 bases; unmatched bases: 7. CDR3 sequence reads: CASSPPGTGTGELFF. The CDR3 DNA follows: TGTGCCAGCAGTCCACCCGGGACAGGGACCGGGGAGCTGTTTTTT.

The V call is TRBV5-1, the J call TRBJ2-1; 12 positions match TRBD2. Germline V gene data show CDR1 as SGHRS and CDR2 as YFSETQ. The V segment lost 4 bases and the J segment 6 bases; nucleotides outside the gene matches: 8. This CDR3 spans 16 amino acids. The CDR3 reads CASSVMTSGSLNEQFF. CDR3 DNA sequence: TGCGCCAGCAGCGTCATGACTAGCGGGAGCCTCAATGAGCAGTTCTTC.

V gene TRBV27 combines with J gene TRBJ2-3; D is unclear. This CDR3 comprises 12 residues. V was cut by 2 bases and J by 6 bases, with 6 bases left in between. CDR1 is MNHEY and CDR2 is SMNVEV in the germline V gene (reference sequence). The CDR3 reads CASSLIGDTQYF. CDR3 DNA sequence: TGTGCCAGCAGTTTAATCGGGGATACGCAGTATTTT.

This chain joins TRBV18 and TRBJ2-7, with 8 bases that match TRBD1. V was pared by 4 bases and J by 6 bases, with 8 bases of the junction left unmatched. CDR3 length: 14 residues. Germline CDR1 is KGHSH and CDR2 is LQKENI. DNA of the CDR3: TGTGCCAGCTCACTGACAGGGGAAGGGGCCGAGCAGTACTTC. It codes for CASSLTGEGAEQYF.

Only one count was recorded for this clone. This sequence joins TRBV7-9 and TRBJ2-1, with 7 nucleotides matching TRBD2. CDR3 length equals 16 residues. From germline, CDR1 is SEHNR and CDR2 FQNEAQ (reference sequence). Germline trimming cut 4 bases from V and 2 bases from J; bases unmatched to any gene: 8. This CDR3 is CASSSARTSAYNEQFF. CDR3 sequence (DNA): TGTGCCAGCAGCTCCGCCCGCACTAGCGCCTACAATGAGCAGTTCTTC.

This chain joins TRBV5-4 and TRBJ2-3, with 12 bases lining up with TRBD2. CDR1 and CDR2 from the germline V gene are SGHNT and YYREEE (reference sequence). The CDR3 sequence is 17 residues long. Trimming took 4 bases from V and 0 from J; bases not matched to a gene: 6. In nucleotides, the CDR3 is TGTGCCAGCAGCCCTCAGACTAGCGGGAGTAGCACAGATACGCAGTATTTT. Protein: CASSPQTSGSSTDTQYF.

This sequence joins TRBV15 and TRBJ2-5; TRBD2 matches at 13 bases. Per germline, CDR1 LNHNV and CDR2 YYDKDF (reference sequence). The CDR3 extends over 15 amino acids. The V segment lost 5 bases and the J segment 2 bases; nucleotides outside the gene matches: 2. Written as DNA, the CDR3 is TGTGCCACCAGCCGGGGACTAGCGGGACAAGAGACCCAGTACTTC. Amino acids: CATSRGLAGQETQYF.

Only one count was recorded for this clone. This chain uses TRBV7-6 with TRBJ1-2; D uncertain. The germline V and J ends were trimmed by 6 bases and 8 bases, with 25 bases remaining between them. Per germline, CDR1 SGHVS and CDR2 FNYEAQ. CDR3 size: 16 residues. The CDR3 reads CASSLLGSDSIRGYTF. The CDR3 coding sequence is TGTGCCAGCAGTCTACTGGGGTCGGATTCAATCAGAGGCTACACCTTC. The full variable domain, in which reference TRBV7-6 and TRBJ1-2 provide the parts outside the CDR3, is GAGVSQSPRYKVTKRGQDVALRCDPISGHVSLYWYRQALGQGPEFLTYFNYEAQQDKSGLPNDRFSAERPEGSISTLTIQRTEQRDSAMYRCASSLLGSDSIRGYTFGSGTRLTVV.

The CDR3: CASSSTGATEAFF. CDR3 sequence (DNA): TGTGCCAGCAGCTCAACAGGTGCCACTGAAGCTTTCTTT. V usage is TRBV5-4 and J usage is TRBJ1-1; maybe TRBD1 (5 bases). The V end was cut by 3 bases, the J end by 4 bases, with 10 bases between. This CDR3 has 13 amino acids. Germline CDR1 SGHNT, CDR2 YYREEE (reference sequence).

The chain couples TRBV4-1 to TRBJ2-1, with D possibly TRBD1 on 5 matching bases. Germline V gene data show CDR1 as MGHRA and CDR2 as YSYEKL. This CDR3 has 16 residues. The ends were cut back, 7 bases at V and 1 base at J, with 17 bases in the middle. The CDR3 loop is CASNTDSRLSYNEQFF. The DNA of the CDR3 is TGCGCCAGCAACACAGACAGCAGGCTTTCCTACAATGAGCAGTTCTTC.

The V call is TRBV7-8, the J call TRBJ2-7; no definite D call. Per the germline V gene, CDR1 is SGHVS and CDR2 is FQNEAQ. Trimming left V 3 bases short and J 1 base short, with 7 bases between. This CDR3 region has 13 residues. CDR3 nucleotides: TGTGCCAGCAGCTTCGCCCCTTCCTACGAGCAGTACTTC. This codes for CASSFAPSYEQYF.

This clone was seen more than once but under ten times. The rearrangement uses TRBV10-1 and TRBJ2-1; the D gene is possibly TRBD1 (5 bases). CDR3 length: 11 amino acids. V gave up 3 bases and J gave up 12 bases, with 9 bases separating them. Germline V gene data show CDR1 as WNHNN and CDR2 as SYGVQD (reference sequence). The CDR3, as DNA: TGCGCCAGCAGTGACAGGGAAGGGCAGTTCTTC. As protein: CASSDREGQFF.

V usage is TRBV6-5 and J usage is TRBJ1-6, with 9 bases matching TRBD1. The CDR3 totals 16 residues. The germline V gene has CDR1 MNHEY and CDR2 SVGAGI. Trimming cost V 1 base and J 6 bases; bases outside gene matches: 4. DNA of the CDR3: TGTGCCAGCAGTTACTATCAGGGACAGGGTAATTCACCCCTCCACTTT. This sequence encodes CASSYYQGQGNSPLHF.

This chain uses TRBV4-1 with TRBJ1-2, with 9 bases matching TRBD1. The ends lost 2 bases at V and 4 bases at J; junction bases unmatched: 5. Germline V CDR1 and CDR2: MGHRA, YSYEKL. The CDR3 totals 15 residues. CDR3 in amino acids: CASSQPGQGVYGYTF. CDR3 nucleotides: TGCGCCAGCAGCCAACCGGGACAGGGCGTCTATGGCTACACCTTC.

The table lists this clone with a count of one. The chain uses TRBV19 and TRBJ2-1; D uncertain. V was pared by 8 bases and J by 2 bases, with 10 bases between. CDR3 size: 13 residues. Germline assignment: CDR1 LNHDA and CDR2 SQIVND (reference sequence). DNA of the CDR3: TGTGCCAGTCAGAACGGACCCTACAATGAGCAGTTCTTC. The encoded protein is CASQNGPYNEQFF.

This chain uses TRBV5-1 with TRBJ1-1; D not certain. There are 14 residues in the CDR3. CDR1 and CDR2 (germline): SGHRS, YFSETQ. V lost 0 bases, J lost 1 base, and 7 bases lay in between. CDR3 DNA sequence: TGCGCCAGCAGCTTGGCTGCAGGGAACACTGAAGCTTTCTTT. This codes for CASSLAAGNTEAFF.